This T cell receptor (beta chain) comes out of a study of OX40 agonist ivuxolimab in advanced cancers. The CDR3 spans 18 residues. CDR1 is SGHAT and CDR2 is FQNNGV in the germline V gene. Trimming at V came to 5 bases and at J to 9 bases, leaving 20 bases not matched to a gene. Clones were read by immunoSEQ multiplex PCR, and TCRdb kept only the in-frame ones, dropping some. This sample yields about 90,000 clones, of which more than 75% are seen a single time; roughly 0.32% belongs to the top ten. The gene calls are TRBV11-2 and TRBJ2-1; 9 nucleotides match TRBD2. The sequenced sample was CD4+ or CD8+ T cells sorted from blood, obtained in a trial of the OX40 agonist ivuxolimab. This TCR was recovered from an adult with an advanced solid tumor such as melanoma, head and neck, liver or kidney cancer. CDR3 protein: CASSRRLLSGSSFGEQFF. The DNA of the CDR3 is TGTGCCAGCAGCCGAAGACTTCTTAGCGGGAGCTCTTTCGGTGAGCAGTTCTTC.